This T cell receptor beta chain was sequenced in a study of blood T cell repertoires in COVID-19. Study summary: The cDNA or gDNA used as material had been derived from T cells, B-cell-depleted T cells, or PBMCs.

Sequencing was performed with immunoSEQ multiplex PCR; in TCRdb, only in-frame clones are kept and a portion is missing. The table shows approximately 300,000 clones, with roughly 90% occurring only once. This CDR3 contains 12 residues. V lost 3 bases, J lost 8 bases, and 10 bases lay in between. The chain combines TRBV12-3 or TRBV12-4 with TRBJ1-2, with D possibly TRBD1 on 5 matching bases. What was sequenced was peripheral blood. The TCR originated in a man aged 18 to 29 who had recovered from COVID-19. CDR3: CASSFRQHGYTF. CDR3 nucleotides: TGTGCCAGCAGTTTCCGACAGCACGGCTACACCTTC.